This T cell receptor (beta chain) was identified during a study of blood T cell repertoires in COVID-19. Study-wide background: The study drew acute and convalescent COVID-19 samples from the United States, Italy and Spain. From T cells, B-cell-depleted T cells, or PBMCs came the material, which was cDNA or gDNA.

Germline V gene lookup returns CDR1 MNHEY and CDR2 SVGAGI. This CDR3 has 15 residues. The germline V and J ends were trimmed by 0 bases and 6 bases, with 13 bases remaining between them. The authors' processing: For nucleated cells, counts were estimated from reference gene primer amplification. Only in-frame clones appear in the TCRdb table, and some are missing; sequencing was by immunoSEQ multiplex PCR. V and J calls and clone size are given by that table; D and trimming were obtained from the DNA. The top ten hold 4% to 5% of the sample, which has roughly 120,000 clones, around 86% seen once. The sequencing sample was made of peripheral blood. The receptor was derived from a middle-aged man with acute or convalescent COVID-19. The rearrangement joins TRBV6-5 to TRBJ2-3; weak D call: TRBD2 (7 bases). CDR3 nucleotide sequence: TGTGCCAGCAGTTACTCTTGGGGGGGCCTCGATACGCAGTATTTT. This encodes CASSYSWGGLDTQYF.